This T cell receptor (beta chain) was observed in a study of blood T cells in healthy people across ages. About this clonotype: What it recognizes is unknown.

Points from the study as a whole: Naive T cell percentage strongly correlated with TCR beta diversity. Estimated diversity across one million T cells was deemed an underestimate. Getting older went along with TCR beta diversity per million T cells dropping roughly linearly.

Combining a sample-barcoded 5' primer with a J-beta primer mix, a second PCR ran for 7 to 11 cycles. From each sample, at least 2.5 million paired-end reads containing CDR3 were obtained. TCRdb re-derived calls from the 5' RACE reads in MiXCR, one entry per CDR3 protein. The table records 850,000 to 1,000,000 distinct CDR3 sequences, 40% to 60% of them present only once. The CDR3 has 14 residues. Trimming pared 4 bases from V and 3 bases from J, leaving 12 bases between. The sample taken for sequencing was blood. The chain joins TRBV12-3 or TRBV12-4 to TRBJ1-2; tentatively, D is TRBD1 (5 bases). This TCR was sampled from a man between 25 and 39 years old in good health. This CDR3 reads CASSSGGVYYGYTF. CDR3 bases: TGTGCCAGCAGTTCGGGAGGGGTATACTATGGCTACACCTTC.